Following are 9 T cell receptor beta chains from one sample sequenced in a study of cytomegalovirus exposure and HLA in healthy donors. The data were produced by immunoSEQ multiplex PCR, yet TCRdb's version contains in-frame clones alone and is incomplete. The table records some 150,000 clones, approximately 94% of them present only once. Sequencing used PBMCs. The receptors come from a man aged 18 to 29 in good health and CMV-seropositive.

This clone was seen many times. V and J are TRBV5-4 and TRBJ2-3; a weak D match, TRBD2 (5 bases). This CDR3 region has 14 residues. Germline V gene sequence: CDR1 SGHNT, CDR2 YYREEE (reference sequence). Trimming stripped 2 bases from V and 5 bases from J, with 12 bases between. Written as DNA, the CDR3 is TGTGCCAGCAGCTTAAGCGTGACTAAAGATACGCAGTATTTT. Protein product: CASSLSVTKDTQYF.

The CDR3 nucleotides read TGTGCCAGCAGTGAAGGGCCCAACACCGGGGAGCTGTTTTTT. Amino acids: CASSEGPNTGELFF. The chain uses TRBV6-1 and TRBJ2-2; D is ambiguous. Per germline, CDR1 MNHNS and CDR2 SASEGT. The V and J ends lost 1 base and 2 bases respectively, with 5 bases between them. CDR3 length: 14 residues.

The chain combines TRBV2 with TRBJ2-3; 11 bases map to TRBD1. The CDR3 runs 15 residues. Germline assignment: CDR1 SNHLY and CDR2 FYNNEI. Trimming cost V 8 bases and J 4 bases; bases outside gene matches: 8. The CDR3 bases are TGTGCCAGCGGAAGGGACAGGGGGACAGCAGATACGCAGTATTTT. Protein product: CASGRDRGTADTQYF.

This chain's CDR3 is CASSQALRISTDTQYF. The DNA for the CDR3 is TGCGCCAGCAGCCAAGCTTTGCGGATAAGCACAGATACGCAGTATTTT. The J gene is TRBJ2-3, the V gene TRBV4-1; D remains ambiguous. The ends were cut back, 1 base at V and 0 bases at J, with 11 bases in the middle. The CDR3 contains 16 residues. Germline V CDR1 and CDR2: MGHRA, YSYEKL.

This chain connects TRBV30 to TRBJ2-1; no clear D gene. The V and J ends lost 3 bases and 6 bases respectively, with 15 bases between them. CDR1 is GTSNPN and CDR2 is SVGIG in the germline V gene (reference sequence). The CDR3 has 14 amino acids. The CDR3 here is CAWRSQLPSNEQFF. DNA for the CDR3: TGTGCCTGGAGAAGTCAGTTGCCCAGCAATGAGCAGTTCTTC.

This chain joins TRBV6-1 and TRBJ2-3; perhaps TRBD1 as D (5 bases). The CDR3 sequence is 14 residues long. Germline V CDR1 and CDR2: MNHNS, SASEGT. Trimming shortened V by 4 bases and J by 2 bases, and 10 bases separated the two germline ends. The CDR3 reads CASSATVPTDTQYF. The CDR3 DNA is TGTGCCAGCAGTGCGACAGTCCCCACAGATACGCAGTATTTT.

The chain has TRBV9 and TRBJ2-1; TRBD2 is a possible D gene (6 bases). The CDR3 runs 16 residues. CDR1 is SGDLS and CDR2 is YYNGEE in the germline V gene. V dropped 0 bases and J dropped 4 bases, with 14 bases sitting between them. The CDR3 DNA follows: TGTGCCAGCAGCGTAGCGAGTTGGGACTTGTACAATGAGCAGTTCTTC. The encoded protein is CASSVASWDLYNEQFF. Full variable domain (missing parts from reference TRBV9 and TRBJ2-1): DSGVTQTPKHLITATGQRVTLRCSPRSGDLSVYWYQQSLDQGLQFLIQYYNGEERAKGNILERFSAQQFPDLHSELNLSSLELGDSALYFCASSVASWDLYNEQFFGPGTRLTVL.

V is TRBV2 and J is TRBJ2-5, with unresolved D. Germline lookup yields CDR1 SNHLY and CDR2 FYNNEI. V was cut by 8 bases and J by 4 bases, with 8 bases left in between. CDR3 size: 11 residues. The CDR3 bases are TGTGCCAGCCAGCGACTAGAGACCCAGTACTTC. This encodes CASQRLETQYF.

The CDR3 DNA follows: TGTGCCAGCAGCCCGGTGGGTAGCGGGAGGGTGAATTACAATGAGCAGTTCTTC. Translating gives CASSPVGSGRVNYNEQFF. This chain joins TRBV5-6 and TRBJ2-1, with 11 nucleotides matching TRBD2. Per the germline V gene, CDR1 is SGHDT and CDR2 is YYEEEE. V lost 4 bases and J lost 4; bases outside the gene matches: 13. The CDR3 is 18 residues long.